This T cell receptor beta chain was sequenced in a study of blood T cell repertoires in COVID-19. Produced via immunoSEQ multiplex PCR; TCRdb's table is partial and in-frame only. The top ten clones hold roughly 6.2% of a sample with hundreds of thousands of clones, approximately 90% of them seen once. Looked up from germline, CDR1 is SEHNR and CDR2 is FQNEAQ (reference sequence). The ends were cut back, 2 bases at V and 10 bases at J, with 14 bases in the middle. The CDR3 has 13 residues. Participants' reported clinical history set cohort assignment. The TCR originated in a middle-aged woman who had recovered from COVID-19. J is TRBJ1-2 and V is TRBV7-9; D may be TRBD1 (6 bases). Sample: PBMCs or T cells enriched from blood (not recorded which). Written as DNA, the CDR3 is TGTGCCAGCAGCTTATTCCTTACAGGGTCCTACACCTTC. Its translation: CASSLFLTGSYTF.